Sequencing of this T cell receptor beta chain was carried out in a study of blood T cell repertoires in COVID-19 (dated by TCRdb to 2018 to 2020). Study-wide context: Samples from collaborators originated in the United States, Italy and Spain and spanned both the acute and convalescent phases of COVID-19. The material from the prospective study consisted of cDNA or gDNA derived from T cells, B-cell-depleted T cells, or PBMCs. The dataset comprised deeply sampled blood TCRbeta repertoires from subjects exposed to, actively infected with, or recovered from COVID-19. The repertoires were released in a freely available public database meant as a resource for research on the immune response to SARS-CoV-2. Samples were obtained from the ongoing ImmuneRACE study (first 160 participants) and from about 1,300 subjects provided by 6 global collaborators. Sample metadata almost always included a de-identified subject ID, COVID-19 status, age in years and sex. Where available, HLA class I and class II types were obtained from metadata supplied by the sample provider rather than from assay-based typing. On the study overall, not on this receptor specifically: The amount of clinical and demographic metadata varied by source and participant and was provided uncurated.

The immunoSEQ Assay, a bias-controlled multiplex PCR, was used to amplify TCRbeta CDR3 regions from genomic DNA. The original pipeline was this. Nucleated cell counts per sample were estimated from amplification of reference gene primers within the assay. Sequence reads were collapsed and filtered to measure the absolute abundance of every unique TCRbeta CDR3 rearrangement. Productive Simpson clonality was computed per sample as the square root of Simpson's diversity index over productive rearrangements. TCRdb mirrors the immuneACCESS table, restricted to in-frame sequences. Some clones are absent from its copies; in checked studies, under half trace to an unresolved V gene, and the reason for the others is unknown. That table supplies the V and J calls and clone size; D and trimming were determined from the DNA. This sample gives some 140,000 clones in total; roughly 87% of them show up just once. Jointly, the top ten make up over 15% of the sample.

The germline V gene (reference sequence) provides CDR1 GTSNPN and CDR2 SVGIG. V lost 0 bases and J lost 5 bases; the stretch between them is 16 bases long. CDR3 length: 16 amino acids, cysteine to phenylalanine. CDR3 DNA is the only sequence kept; it has 48 bases, read in frame from the first base. Participants in the prospective study were enrolled through a virtual design, were aged roughly 18 to 90 years, and lived in roughly 25 United States geographic areas. Cohort assignment in the prospective study relied on participant-reported clinical history from a screening survey and a study questionnaire. Recovered participants in ImmuneRACE Cohort 3 were defined by two consecutive negative NP/OP PCR tests, clearance by a healthcare professional, or resolution of symptoms. Mobile phlebotomists in the prospective study collected whole blood, serum and a nasopharyngeal or oropharyngeal swab from every participant. Additional blood draws and questionnaires over an approximately two-month period could optionally be provided by prospective study participants. Before DNA extraction, prospective study blood samples were shipped either frozen or at room temperature.

As to this clone: It lacks a known antigen. Base qualities are not provided; no much larger clone lies one nucleotide away.

The sequence is built from TRBV30 and TRBJ1-4; the D gene lacks a confident call. This sequence was found in a man between 25 and 39 years old who had recovered from COVID-19. Sequencing was carried out using PBMCs or T cells enriched from blood (not recorded which). The nucleotide sequence is given as TGTGCCTGGAGTGTATACAGCGGAGGTCTCAATGAAAAACTGTTTTTT. Its amino acids are CAWSVYSGGLNEKLFF.